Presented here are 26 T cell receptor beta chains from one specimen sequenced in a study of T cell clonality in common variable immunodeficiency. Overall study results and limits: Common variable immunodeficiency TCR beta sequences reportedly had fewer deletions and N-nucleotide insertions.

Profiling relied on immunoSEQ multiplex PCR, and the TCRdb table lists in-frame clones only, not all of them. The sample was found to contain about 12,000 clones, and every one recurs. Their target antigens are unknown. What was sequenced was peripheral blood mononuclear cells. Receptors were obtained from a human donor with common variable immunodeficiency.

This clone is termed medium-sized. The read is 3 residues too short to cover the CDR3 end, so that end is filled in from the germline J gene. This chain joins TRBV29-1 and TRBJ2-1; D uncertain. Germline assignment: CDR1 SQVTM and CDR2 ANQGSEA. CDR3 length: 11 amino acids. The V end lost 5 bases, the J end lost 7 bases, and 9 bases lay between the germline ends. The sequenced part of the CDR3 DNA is TGCAGCGTTCCCGGGTGGAATGAG. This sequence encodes CSVPGWNE. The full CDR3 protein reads CSVPGWNEQFF.

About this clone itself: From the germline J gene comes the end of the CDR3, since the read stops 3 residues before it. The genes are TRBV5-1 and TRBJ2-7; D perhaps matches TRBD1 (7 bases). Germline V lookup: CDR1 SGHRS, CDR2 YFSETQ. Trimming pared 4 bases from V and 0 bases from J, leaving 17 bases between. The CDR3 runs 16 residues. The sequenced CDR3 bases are TGCGCCAGCAGCACGGGGGACAGTAGAAGCTCCTACGAG. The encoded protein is CASSTGDSRSSYE. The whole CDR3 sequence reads CASSTGDSRSSYEQYF. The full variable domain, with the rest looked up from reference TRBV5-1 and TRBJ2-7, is KAGVTQTPRYLIKTRGQQVTLSCSPISGHRSVSWYQQTPGQGLQFLFEYFSETQRNKGNFPGRFSGRQFSNSRSEMNVSTLELGDSALYLCASSTGDSRSSYEQYFGPGTRLTVT.

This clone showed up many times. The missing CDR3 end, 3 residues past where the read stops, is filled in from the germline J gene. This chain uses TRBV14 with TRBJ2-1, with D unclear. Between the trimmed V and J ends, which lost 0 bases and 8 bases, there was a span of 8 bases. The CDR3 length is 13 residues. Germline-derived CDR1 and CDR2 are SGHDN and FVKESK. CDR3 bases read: TGTGCCAGCAGCCAAGATAAACTGGATGAG. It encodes CASSQDKLDE. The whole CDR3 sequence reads CASSQDKLDEQFF. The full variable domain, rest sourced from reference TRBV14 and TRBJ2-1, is EAGVTQFPSHSVIEKGQTVTLRCDPISGHDNLYWYRRVMGKEIKFLLHFVKESKQDESGMPNNRFLAERTGGTYSTLKVQPAELEDSGVYFCASSQDKLDEQFFGPGTRLTVL.

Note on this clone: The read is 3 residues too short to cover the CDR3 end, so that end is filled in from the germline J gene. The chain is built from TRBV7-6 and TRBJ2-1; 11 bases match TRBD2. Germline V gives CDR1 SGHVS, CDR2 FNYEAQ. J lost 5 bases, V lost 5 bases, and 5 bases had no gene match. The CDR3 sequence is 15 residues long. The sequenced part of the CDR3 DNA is TGTGCCAGCAGCCTTAGCGGGGGGGCCCACAATGAG. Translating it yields CASSLSGGAHNE. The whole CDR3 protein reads CASSLSGGAHNEQFF.

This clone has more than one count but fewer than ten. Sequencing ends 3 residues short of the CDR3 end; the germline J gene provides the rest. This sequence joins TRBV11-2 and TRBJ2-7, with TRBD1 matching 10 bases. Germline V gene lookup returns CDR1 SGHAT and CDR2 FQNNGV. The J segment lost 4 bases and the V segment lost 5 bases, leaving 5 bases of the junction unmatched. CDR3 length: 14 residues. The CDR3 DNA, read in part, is TGTGCCAGCAGCCTACGGACAGGGGGGTACGAG. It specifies CASSLRTGGYE. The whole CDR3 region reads CASSLRTGGYEQYF.

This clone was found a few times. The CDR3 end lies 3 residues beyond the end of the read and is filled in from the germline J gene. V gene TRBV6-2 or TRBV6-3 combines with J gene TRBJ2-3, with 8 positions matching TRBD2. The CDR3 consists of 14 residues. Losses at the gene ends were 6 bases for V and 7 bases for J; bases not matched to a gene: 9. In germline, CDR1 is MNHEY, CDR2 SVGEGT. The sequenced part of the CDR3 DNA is TGTGCCAGCAGCGGGACTAGTCTCGGATATACG. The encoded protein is CASSGTSLGYT. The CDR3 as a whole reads CASSGTSLGYTQYF.

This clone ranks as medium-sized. CDR3 region: CASSTDRYYGYTF. The covered CDR3 bases are TGTGCCAGTAGTACCGACAGATACTATGGC. The chain carries TRBV19 and TRBJ1-2; D is possibly TRBD1 (5 bases). Read data end 3 residues before the CDR3 end; the end is taken from the germline J gene. V was cut by 4 bases and J by 3 bases, with 9 bases left in between. Germline assignment: CDR1 LNHDA and CDR2 SQIVND (reference sequence). The CDR3 extends over 13 amino acids.

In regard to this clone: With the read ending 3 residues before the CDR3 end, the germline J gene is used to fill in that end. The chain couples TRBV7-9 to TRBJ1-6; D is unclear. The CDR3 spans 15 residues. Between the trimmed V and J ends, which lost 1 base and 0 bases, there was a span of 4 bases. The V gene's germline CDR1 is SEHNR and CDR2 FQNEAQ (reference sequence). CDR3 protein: CASSLDSSYNSPLHF. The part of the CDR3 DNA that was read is TGTGCCAGCAGCTTAGACAGCTCCTATAATTCACCC.

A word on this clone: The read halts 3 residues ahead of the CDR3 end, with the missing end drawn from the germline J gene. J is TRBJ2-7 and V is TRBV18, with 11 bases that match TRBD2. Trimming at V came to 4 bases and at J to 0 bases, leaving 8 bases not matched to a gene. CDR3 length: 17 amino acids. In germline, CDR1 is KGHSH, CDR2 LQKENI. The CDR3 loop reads CASSQLAGAQYSYEQYF. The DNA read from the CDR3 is TGTGCCAGCTCACAACTAGCGGGGGCCCAATACTCCTACGAG.

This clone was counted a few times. This CDR3 reads CASHFDRKETQYF. Partial CDR3 DNA: TGTGCCAGCCATTTTGACAGGAAAGAGACC. The chain has TRBV2 and TRBJ2-5, with a weak D call TRBD1 (6 bases). The read ends 3 residues early relative to the CDR3; the germline J gene fills the gap. The V end lost 8 bases, the J end lost 3 bases, and 13 bases lay between the germline ends. Germline V lookup: CDR1 SNHLY, CDR2 FYNNEI. This CDR3 region has 13 residues.

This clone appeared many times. The sequenced part of the CDR3 DNA is TGTGCCTGGAGTGACGGTACCGGGGAG. Translation gives CAWSDGTGE. The CDR3, in full, reads CAWSDGTGELFF. J is TRBJ2-2 and V is TRBV30; D is unresolved. The read comes to an end 3 residues before the CDR3 does, leaving the germline J gene to fill in the end. From germline, CDR1 is GTSNPN and CDR2 SVGIG (reference sequence). This CDR3 comprises 12 residues. The V gene lost 1 base and the J gene lost 5 bases, with 5 bases spanning the gap.

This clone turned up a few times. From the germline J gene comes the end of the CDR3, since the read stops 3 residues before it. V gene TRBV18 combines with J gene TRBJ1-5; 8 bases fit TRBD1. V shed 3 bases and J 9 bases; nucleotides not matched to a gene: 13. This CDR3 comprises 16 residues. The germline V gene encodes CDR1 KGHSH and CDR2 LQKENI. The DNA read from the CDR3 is TGTGCCAGCTCACCCTTAGAGACAGGGGTAAGAGGGCCC. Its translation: CASSPLETGVRGP. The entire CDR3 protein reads CASSPLETGVRGPQHF.

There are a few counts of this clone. The part of the CDR3 DNA that was read is TGCAGCGTGGGACTAGCGGGGCCTTACGAG. Its translation: CSVGLAGPYE. The whole CDR3 region reads CSVGLAGPYEQYF. The chain recombines TRBV29-1 with TRBJ2-7, with TRBD2 identical over 13 bases. The CDR3 end is not reached by the read, which stops 3 residues before it; the germline J gene fills it in. Germline V gives CDR1 SQVTM, CDR2 ANQGSEA. This CDR3 contains 13 residues. V shed 6 bases, J shed 4 bases, and the junction held 3 bases outside the gene matches.

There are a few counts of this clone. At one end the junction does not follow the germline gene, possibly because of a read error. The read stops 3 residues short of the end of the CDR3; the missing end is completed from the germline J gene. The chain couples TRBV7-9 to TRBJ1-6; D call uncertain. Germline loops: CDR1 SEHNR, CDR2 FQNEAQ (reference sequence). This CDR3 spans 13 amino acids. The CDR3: CSSSLNLNSPLHF. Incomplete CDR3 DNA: TGTTCCAGCAGCTTAAATCTAAATTCACCC.

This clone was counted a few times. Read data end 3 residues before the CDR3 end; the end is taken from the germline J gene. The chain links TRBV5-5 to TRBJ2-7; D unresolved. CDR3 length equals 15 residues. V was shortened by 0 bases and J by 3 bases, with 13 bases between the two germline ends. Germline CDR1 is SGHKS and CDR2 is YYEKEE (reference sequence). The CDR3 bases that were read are TGTGCCAGCAGCTTGGAGGGTAGGGCCAGCTACGAG. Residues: CASSLEGRASYE. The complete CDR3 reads CASSLEGRASYEQYF.

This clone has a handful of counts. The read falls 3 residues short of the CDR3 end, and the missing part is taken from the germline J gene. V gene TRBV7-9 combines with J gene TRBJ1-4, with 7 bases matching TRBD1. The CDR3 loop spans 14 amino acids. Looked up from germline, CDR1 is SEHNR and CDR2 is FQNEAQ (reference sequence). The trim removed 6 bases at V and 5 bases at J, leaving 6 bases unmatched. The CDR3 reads CASSYGTENEKLFF. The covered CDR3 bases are TGTGCCAGCAGTTACGGGACAGAGAATGAAAAA. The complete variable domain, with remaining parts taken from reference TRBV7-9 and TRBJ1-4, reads DTGVSQNPRHKITKRGQNVTFRCDPISEHNRLYWYRQTLGQGPEFLTYFQNEAQLEKSRLLSDRFSAERPKGSFSTLEIQRTEQGDSAMYLCASSYGTENEKLFFGSGTQLSVL.

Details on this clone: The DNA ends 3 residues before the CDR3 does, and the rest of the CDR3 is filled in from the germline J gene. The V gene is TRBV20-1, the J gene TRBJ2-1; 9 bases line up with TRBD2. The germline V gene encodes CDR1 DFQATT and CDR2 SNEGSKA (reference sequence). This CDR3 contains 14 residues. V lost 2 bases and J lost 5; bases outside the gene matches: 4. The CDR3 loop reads CSARLLAGNNEQFF. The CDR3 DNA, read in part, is TGCAGTGCTAGACTTCTAGCGGGAAACAATGAG.

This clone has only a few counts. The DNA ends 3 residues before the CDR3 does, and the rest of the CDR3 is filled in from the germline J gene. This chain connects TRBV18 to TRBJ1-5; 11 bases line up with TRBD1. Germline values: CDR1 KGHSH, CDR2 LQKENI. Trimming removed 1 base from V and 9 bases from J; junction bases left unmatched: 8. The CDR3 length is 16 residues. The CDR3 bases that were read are TGTGCCAGCTCACCACAGGGACAGGGGGTAGGGGGGCCC. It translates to CASSPQGQGVGGP. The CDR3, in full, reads CASSPQGQGVGGPQHF.

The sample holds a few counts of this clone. The DNA read from the CDR3 is TGTGCCAGCTCACCACTAACAGGGGGTATGAACACTGAA. Translation: CASSPLTGGMNTE. Given in full, the CDR3 is CASSPLTGGMNTEAFF. The V gene is TRBV18, the J gene TRBJ1-1; 8 bases fit TRBD1. Read coverage stops 3 residues before the CDR3 terminus; the germline J gene supplies the remainder. The CDR3 contains 16 residues. Germline lookup yields CDR1 KGHSH and CDR2 LQKENI. V lost 1 base, J lost 0 bases, and 4 bases stayed unmatched. Full variable domain (missing parts from reference TRBV18 and TRBJ1-1): NAGVMQNPRHLVRRRGQEARLRCSPMKGHSHVYWYRQLPEEGLKFMVYLQKENIIDESGMPKERFSAEFPKEGPSILRIQQVVRGDSAAYFCASSPLTGGMNTEAFFGQGTRLTVV.

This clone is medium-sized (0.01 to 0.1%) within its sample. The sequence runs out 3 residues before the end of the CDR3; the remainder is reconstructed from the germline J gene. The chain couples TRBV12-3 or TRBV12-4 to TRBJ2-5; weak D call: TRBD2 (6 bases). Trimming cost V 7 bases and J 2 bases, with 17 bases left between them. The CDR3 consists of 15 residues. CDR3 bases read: TGTGCCAGCAACCAAGGGATTAGCGGTCAAGAGACC. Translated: CASNQGISGQET. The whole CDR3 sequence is CASNQGISGQETQYF.

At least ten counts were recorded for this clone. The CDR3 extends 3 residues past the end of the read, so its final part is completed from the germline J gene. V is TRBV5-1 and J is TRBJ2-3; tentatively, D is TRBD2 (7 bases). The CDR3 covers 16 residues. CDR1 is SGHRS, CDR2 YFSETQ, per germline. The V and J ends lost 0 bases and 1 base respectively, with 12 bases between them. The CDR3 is CASSLDRGARTDTQYF. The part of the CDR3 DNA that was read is TGCGCCAGCAGCTTGGACCGGGGGGCTCGCACAGATACG.

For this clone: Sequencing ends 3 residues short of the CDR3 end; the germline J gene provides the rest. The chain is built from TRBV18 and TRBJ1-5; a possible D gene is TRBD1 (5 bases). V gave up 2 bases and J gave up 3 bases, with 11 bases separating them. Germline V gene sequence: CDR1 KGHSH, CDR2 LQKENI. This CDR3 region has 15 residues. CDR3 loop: CASSPVGVSNQPQHF. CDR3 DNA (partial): TGTGCCAGCTCACCAGTAGGGGTCTCCAATCAGCCC. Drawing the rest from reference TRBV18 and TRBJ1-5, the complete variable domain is NAGVMQNPRHLVRRRGQEARLRCSPMKGHSHVYWYRQLPEEGLKFMVYLQKENIIDESGMPKERFSAEFPKEGPSILRIQQVVRGDSAAYFCASSPVGVSNQPQHFGDGTRLSIL.

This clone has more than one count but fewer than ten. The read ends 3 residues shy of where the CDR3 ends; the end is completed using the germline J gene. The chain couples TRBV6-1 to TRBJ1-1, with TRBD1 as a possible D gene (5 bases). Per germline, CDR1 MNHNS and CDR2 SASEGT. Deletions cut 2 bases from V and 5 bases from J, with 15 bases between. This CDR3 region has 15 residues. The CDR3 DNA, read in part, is TGTGCCAGCAGTGAAAGGGCAGGGCGAATGACTGAA. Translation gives CASSERAGRMTE. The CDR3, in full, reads CASSERAGRMTEAFF.

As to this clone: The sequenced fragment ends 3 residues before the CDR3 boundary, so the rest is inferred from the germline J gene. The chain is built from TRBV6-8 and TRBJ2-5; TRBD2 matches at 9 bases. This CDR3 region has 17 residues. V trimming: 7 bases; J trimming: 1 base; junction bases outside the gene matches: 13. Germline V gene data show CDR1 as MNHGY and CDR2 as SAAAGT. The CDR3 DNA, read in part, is TGTGCCAGCACCCAAAGGAGGTTAGCGGGGGTCCAAGAGACC. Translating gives CASTQRRLAGVQET. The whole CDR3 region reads CASTQRRLAGVQETQYF.

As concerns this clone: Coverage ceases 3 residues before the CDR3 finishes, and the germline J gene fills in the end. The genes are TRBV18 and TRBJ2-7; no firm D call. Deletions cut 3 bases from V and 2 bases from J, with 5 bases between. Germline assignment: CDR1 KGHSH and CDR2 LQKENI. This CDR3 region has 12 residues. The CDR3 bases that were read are TGTGCCAGCTCACCCTTAGCCTACGAG. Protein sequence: CASSPLAYE. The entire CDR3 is CASSPLAYEQYF.

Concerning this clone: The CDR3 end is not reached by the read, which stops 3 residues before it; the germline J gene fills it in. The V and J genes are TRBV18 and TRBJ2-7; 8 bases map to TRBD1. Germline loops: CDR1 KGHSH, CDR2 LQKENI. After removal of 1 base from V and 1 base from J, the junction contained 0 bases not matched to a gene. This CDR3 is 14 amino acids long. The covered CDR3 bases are TGTGCCAGCTCACCACGGGACAGGTCCTACGAG. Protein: CASSPRDRSYE. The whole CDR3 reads CASSPRDRSYEQYF.